The clone carrying this T cell receptor (beta chain) was seen more than once but under ten times. Its antigen is currently unknown. With a J-beta primer mix and a sample-barcoded 5' primer, a second PCR ran about 6 to 11 cycles. Each cDNA molecule was tagged by a template-switch adaptor with 12 random nucleotides. TCRdb itself ran the 5' RACE reads through MiXCR, one entry per CDR3 protein. The sample yields fewer than 800,000 distinct CDR3 sequences, approximately 50% seen once. The record originates from a study of blood T cells in healthy people across ages. Study outcomes and limitations: Unsorted PBMCs blocked a conclusive comparison of naive and antigen-experienced cells.

The CDR3 has 18 amino acids. The germline V gene encodes CDR1 MGHRA and CDR2 YSYEKL. Unmatched junction bases numbered 10, after V lost 1 base and J lost 6 bases. The clonotype comes from a woman aged 60-70 years in good health. Sample: blood. This sequence joins TRBV4-1 and TRBJ2-1; TRBD2 matches at 12 bases. Here the CDR3 DNA reads TGCGCCAGCAGCCAAGGAATGGCTAGCGGGAGGGGGCGCAATGAGCAGTTCTTC. Amino acids: CASSQGMASGRGRNEQFF.